This entry lists 23 T cell receptor beta chains sequenced from one sample in a study of beta chain features in type 1 diabetes. The authors reverse transcribed all of the isolated RNA, so sequencing captured expressed TCRB transcripts. Libraries were prepared by immunoSEQ multiplex PCR; TCRdb keeps only in-frame clonotypes and omits some of them. The table has hundreds of thousands of clones, roughly a sixth seen once. The sample comprised naive CD4+ T cells from blood. The receptors stem from a man aged 18 to 29 in good health.

The V gene is TRBV28, the J gene TRBJ1-1; maybe TRBD1 (5 bases). The CDR3 runs 15 residues. The germline V gene encodes CDR1 MDHEN and CDR2 SYDVKM. Trimming removed 7 bases from V and 4 bases from J, with 19 bases in between. The CDR3 loop reads CASKKAGTVGTEAFF. The CDR3 bases are TGTGCCAGCAAGAAGGCAGGGACGGTGGGCACTGAAGCTTTCTTT.

The table lists this clone with a few counts. The chain uses TRBV7-2 and TRBJ2-3; 13 nucleotides line up with TRBD2. V was clipped by 5 bases and J by 7 bases; unmatched bases: 6. CDR3 length: 15 residues. Germline assignment: CDR1 SGHTA and CDR2 FQGNSA. The CDR3 nucleotides read TGTGCCAGCAGCATACTAGCGGGAGGGCCTAATACGCAGTATTTT. Translating it yields CASSILAGGPNTQYF.

This clone was seen a few times. V usage is TRBV7-9 and J usage is TRBJ2-7, with D hard to call. Germline assignment: CDR1 SEHNR and CDR2 FQNEAQ (reference sequence). The CDR3 contains 14 residues. Trimming took off 3 bases at V and 2 bases at J, with 11 bases between the two ends. The CDR3 region has the DNA TGTGCCAGCAGCTTTTCCACGTCGACCTACGAGCAGTACTTC. As protein: CASSFSTSTYEQYF.

The V call is TRBV29-1, the J call TRBJ2-2; D is uncertain. The CDR3 is 15 amino acids. V was pared by 5 bases and J by 1 base, with 14 bases between. The V gene's germline CDR1 is SQVTM and CDR2 ANQGSEA. Written as DNA, the CDR3 is TGCAGCGTTCTCGTGGCCCCTAAGAACACCGGGGAGCTGTTTTTT. Translated: CSVLVAPKNTGELFF.

The chain recombines TRBV7-2 with TRBJ1-4, with TRBD1 as a possible D gene (6 bases). Germline CDR1 and CDR2: SGHTA and FQGNSA. The CDR3 extends over 15 amino acids. V was cut by 4 bases and J by 5 bases, with 14 bases left in between. The CDR3 nucleotides are TGTGCCAGCAGCTCCACAGGGAGTACAAATGAAAAACTGTTTTTT. Translation: CASSSTGSTNEKLFF.

V and J are TRBV7-2 and TRBJ2-5, with D possibly matching TRBD2 (5 bases). The CDR3 is 14 residues long. Germline loops: CDR1 SGHTA, CDR2 FQGNSA. V was trimmed by 3 bases and J by 4 bases, leaving 12 bases between them. CDR3 in DNA: TGTGCCAGCAGCTTTGGACTCGGAGGAGAGACCCAGTACTTC. As protein: CASSFGLGGETQYF.

The V gene is TRBV11-3, the J gene TRBJ2-1; D is unclear. The CDR3 is 13 residues long. Trimming cost V 4 bases and J 7 bases, with 11 bases left between them. Germline V gene sequence: CDR1 SGHNT, CDR2 YENEEA. DNA of the CDR3: TGTGCCAGCAGCTCCTGGCCCCAAAATGAGCAGTTCTTC. Translating gives CASSSWPQNEQFF.

The chain joins TRBV28 to TRBJ2-5, with D tentatively TRBD2 (5 bases). This CDR3 has 15 amino acids. Trimming stripped 6 bases from V and 1 base from J, with 15 bases between. In germline, CDR1 is MDHEN, CDR2 SYDVKM. CDR3 in amino acids: CASSLPLAIQETQYF. CDR3 nucleotide sequence: TGTGCCAGCAGCCTACCCTTAGCGATCCAAGAGACCCAGTACTTC. The full variable domain, with the rest looked up from reference TRBV28 and TRBJ2-5, is DVKVTQSSRYLVKRTGEKVFLECVQDMDHENMFWYRQDPGLGLRLIYFSYDVKMKEKGDIPEGYSVSREKKERFSLILESASTNQTSMYLCASSLPLAIQETQYFGPGTRLLVL.

This clone was picked up a small number of times. The same CDR3 is also encoded by other DNA sequences in this sample. J is TRBJ2-3 and V is TRBV10-3, with 8 positions matching TRBD2. The V gene's germline CDR1 is ENHRY and CDR2 SYGVKD. The CDR3 is made up of 12 amino acids. Trimming at V came to 8 bases and at J to 3 bases, leaving 1 base not matched to a gene. The CDR3 DNA reads TGTGCCATCCGGGAGGGGACAGATACGCAGTATTTT. It yields the protein CAIREGTDTQYF.

This clone has just a few counts. The V gene is TRBV7-2, the J gene TRBJ2-4; D uncertain. Per germline, CDR1 SGHTA and CDR2 FQGNSA. Trimming cost V 3 bases and J 10 bases, with 7 bases left between them. The CDR3 extends over 11 amino acids. The CDR3 region has the DNA TGTGCCAGCAGCTTCGGGTGGATTCAGTACTTC. Translated: CASSFGWIQYF.

The CDR3: CASSLYGNTEAFF. CDR3 nucleotides: TGTGCCAGCAGCTTATATGGGAACACTGAAGCTTTCTTT. This sequence joins TRBV7-9 and TRBJ1-1, with no clear D. Germline CDR1 and CDR2: SEHNR and FQNEAQ (reference sequence). The CDR3 spans 13 residues. V gave up 2 bases and J gave up 1 base, with 5 bases separating them.

This chain links TRBV15 with TRBJ2-7; 8 bases agree with TRBD1. The germline gives CDR1 LNHNV, CDR2 YYDKDF (reference sequence). The CDR3 has 15 residues. The V segment lost 1 base and the J segment 5 bases; nucleotides outside the gene matches: 7. The CDR3 bases are TGTGCCACCAGCAGAGCGGGGGCAGGGGGCAACGAGCAGTACTTC. This encodes CATSRAGAGGNEQYF.

This chain joins TRBV10-3 and TRBJ2-2, with TRBD2 as a possible D gene (5 bases). The CDR3 covers 15 residues. V was pared by 0 bases and J by 8 bases, with 13 bases between. In germline, CDR1 is ENHRY, CDR2 SYGVKD. CDR3 sequence (DNA): TGTGCCATCAGTGAGTCTCCGGGATACCAGGGGGAGCTGTTTTTT. Amino acids: CAISESPGYQGELFF.

In this sample, this clone turned up a few times. The chain carries TRBV5-1 and TRBJ1-5; tentatively, D is TRBD1 (6 bases). The CDR3 totals 14 residues. CDR1 is SGHRS and CDR2 is YFSETQ in the germline V gene. V was clipped by 4 bases and J by 5 bases, with 13 bases between them. CDR3 region: CASSTGTPDQPQHF. The CDR3 region has the DNA TGCGCCAGCAGCACCGGGACACCCGATCAGCCCCAGCATTTT.

Only a few counts were recorded for this clone. CDR3 sequence reads: CASSSRQYF. For the CDR3, the DNA is TGTGCCAGCAGCTCGAGGCAGTACTTC. The chain links TRBV7-9 to TRBJ2-7; D gene ambiguous. This CDR3 has 9 residues. Per germline, CDR1 SEHNR and CDR2 FQNEAQ (reference sequence). V was clipped by 4 bases and J by 9 bases, with 4 bases between them.

V and J are TRBV5-1 and TRBJ2-5; D is uncertain. CDR3 length: 14 amino acids. The germline V gene encodes CDR1 SGHRS and CDR2 YFSETQ. The V end was cut by 2 bases, the J end by 2 bases, with 10 bases between. The CDR3 sequence: CASSFTSQQETQYF. CDR3 sequence (DNA): TGCGCCAGCAGCTTTACTTCCCAGCAAGAGACCCAGTACTTC. The full variable domain, rest sourced from reference TRBV5-1 and TRBJ2-5, is KAGVTQTPRYLIKTRGQQVTLSCSPISGHRSVSWYQQTPGQGLQFLFEYFSETQRNKGNFPGRFSGRQFSNSRSEMNVSTLELGDSALYLCASSFTSQQETQYFGPGTRLLVL.

This clone was seen more than once but under ten times. The chain couples TRBV27 to TRBJ2-4; no definite D call. Germline loops: CDR1 MNHEY, CDR2 SMNVEV (reference sequence). V was trimmed by 6 bases and J by 0 bases, leaving 15 bases between them. The CDR3 is made up of 16 amino acids. CDR3 sequence reads: CASSPGPHLAKNIQYF. The CDR3 bases are TGTGCCAGCAGCCCCGGACCTCACCTAGCCAAAAACATTCAGTACTTC.

The V call is TRBV28, the J call TRBJ1-2; possible D gene TRBD1, 5 bases. Germline CDR1 MDHEN, CDR2 SYDVKM. The V end lost 3 bases, the J end lost 8 bases, and 16 bases lay between the germline ends. This CDR3 spans 14 amino acids. CDR3 loop: CASSFGIRKGGYTF. The CDR3 DNA reads TGTGCCAGCAGTTTTGGGATCCGAAAGGGGGGCTACACCTTC.

The chain employs TRBV7-9 and TRBJ2-1; weak D call: TRBD2 (6 bases). Germline assignment: CDR1 SEHNR and CDR2 FQNEAQ (reference sequence). This CDR3 is built from 16 residues. The V gene lost 6 bases and the J gene lost 7 bases, with 22 bases spanning the gap. The CDR3 loop is CASRGRWRGGLNEQFF. CDR3 sequence (DNA): TGTGCCAGCAGGGGAAGATGGCGGGGCGGCCTGAATGAGCAGTTCTTC.

There are a few counts of this clone. V and J are TRBV5-1 and TRBJ1-1; D is unresolved. Trimming took off 1 base at V and 1 base at J, with 17 bases between the two ends. The CDR3 covers 17 residues. Looked up from germline, CDR1 is SGHRS and CDR2 is YFSETQ. The CDR3 here is CASSLKTTRKSNTEAFF. The CDR3 bases are TGCGCCAGCAGCTTGAAGACAACAAGGAAATCGAACACTGAAGCTTTCTTT.

The rearrangement joins TRBV7-6 to TRBJ1-4; D might be TRBD1 (5 bases). Germline V gene lookup returns CDR1 SGHVS and CDR2 FNYEAQ. V was clipped by 5 bases and J by 0 bases, with 10 bases between them. CDR3 size: 15 residues. The CDR3 coding sequence is TGTGCCAGCAGCCAGGGCGGCGCAACTAATGAAAAACTGTTTTTT. Protein product: CASSQGGATNEKLFF.

This clone has just a few counts. The chain has TRBV6-6 and TRBJ1-5, with TRBD1 as a possible D gene (5 bases). V dropped 2 bases and J dropped 2 bases, with 10 bases sitting between them. CDR1 is MNHNY and CDR2 is SVGAGI in the germline V gene (reference sequence). The CDR3 spans 15 residues. CDR3 coding DNA: TGTGCCAGCAGTTACGGCAGGGCGCGCAATCAGCCCCAGCATTTT. This codes for CASSYGRARNQPQHF.

This chain links TRBV11-3 with TRBJ2-1; 12 bases map to TRBD2. The trim removed 5 bases at V and 9 bases at J, leaving 14 bases unmatched. Germline V lookup: CDR1 SGHNT, CDR2 YENEEA. The CDR3 spans 17 residues. This CDR3 reads CASSKPRTSGIMGEQFF. The CDR3 DNA follows: TGTGCCAGCAGCAAACCAAGGACTAGCGGGATCATGGGTGAGCAGTTCTTC.